The rows below give T cell receptor beta chains drawn from one sample of a study of Ad26.COV2.S vaccination and SARS-CoV-2 variants. Assay used: immunoSEQ multiplex PCR; TCRdb lists only in-frame clones, some missing. This sample has over 110,000 clones, with 86% found just once. The input for sequencing was peripheral blood, taken after recovery from COVID-19. These TCRs come from a human donor who had recovered from COVID-19. CDR3s include the opening cysteine and the closing phenylalanine or tryptophan. A D gene is named only where the DNA matches it firmly. A clone size is listed for some rows: how often the clone was seen (once, few, many), or a class if it is expanded.

CDR3 | DNA | J | D | size | V
CSVAGGNTEAFF | TGCAGCGTTGCCGGGGGAAACACTGAAGCTTTCTTT | TRBJ1-1 | NA | NA | TRBV29-1
CASSLRDRDSPLHF | TGTGCCAGCAGCCTCCGGGACAGGGATTCACCCCTCCACTTT | TRBJ1-6 | TRBD1 | NA | TRBV6-5
CAYRDRLYYEQYF | TGTGCCTACCGGGACAGGCTCTACTACGAGCAGTACTTC | TRBJ2-7 | TRBD1 | NA | TRBV30
CASSLGPLRDYGYTF | TGCGCCAGCAGCTTGGGCCCACTCAGGGACTATGGCTACACCTTC | TRBJ1-2 | NA | NA | TRBV5-1
CSVFIGERGGQYF | TGCAGCGTCTTTATCGGGGAAAGGGGAGGGCAGTACTTC | TRBJ2-7 | NA | NA | TRBV29-1
CASSLAGGKLFF | TGTGCCAGCAGTTTGGCGGGCGGAAAACTGTTTTTT | TRBJ1-4 | NA | NA | TRBV27
CASSPGTASTYEQYF | TGTGCCAGTAGCCCCGGGACAGCGAGCACCTACGAGCAGTACTTC | TRBJ2-7 | TRBD1 | NA | TRBV19
CATSAVTDTQYF | TGTGCCACCAGCGCGGTCACAGATACGCAGTATTTT | TRBJ2-3 | NA | NA | TRBV24-1
CATSTRGADTQYF | TGTGCCACCAGCACGAGAGGGGCAGATACGCAGTATTTT | TRBJ2-3 | NA | NA | TRBV15
CASSLRGEVGELFF | TGTGCCAGCAGCCTCAGGGGAGAAGTTGGGGAGCTGTTTTTT | TRBJ2-2 | NA | NA | TRBV3-1/TRBV3-2
CASSLRGTEQYF | TGTGCCAGCAGCTTAAGGGGTACCGAGCAGTACTTC | TRBJ2-7 | NA | few | TRBV5-6
CASRSYEQYF | TGTGCCAGCAGGTCCTACGAGCAGTACTTC | TRBJ2-7 | NA | NA | TRBV11-3
CASRTTGGTSDTQYF | TGTGCCAGCCGTACGACAGGGGGCACGTCAGATACGCAGTATTTT | TRBJ2-3 | TRBD1 | NA | TRBV5-6
CASSLNPGSSNEQFF | TGTGCCAGCAGCTTAAACCCAGGATCATCTAATGAGCAGTTCTTC | TRBJ2-1 | NA | NA | TRBV11-3
CASTLGRQGNQPQHF | TGTGCCAGTACCCTCGGCAGGCAAGGGAATCAGCCCCAGCATTTT | TRBJ1-5 | NA | NA | TRBV19
CASSPRGRGQYEQYF | TGTGCCAGCAGTCCCCGAGGCCGGGGGCAATACGAGCAGTACTTC | TRBJ2-7 | NA | few | TRBV6-2/TRBV6-3
CASSVVPGSYNEQFF | TGTGCCAGCAGCGTAGTGCCAGGGTCCTACAATGAGCAGTTCTTC | TRBJ2-1 | NA | NA | TRBV9
CATSPPPDREDGTGELFF | TGTGCCACCAGCCCCCCCCCGGACAGGGAGGACGGCACCGGGGAGCTGTTTTTT | TRBJ2-2 | TRBD1 | NA | TRBV15
CASSGRLAQETQYF | TGTGCCAGCAGTGGACGACTAGCACAAGAGACCCAGTACTTC | TRBJ2-5 | TRBD2 | NA | TRBV25-1
CASSPGTASTDTQYF | TGTGCCAGCAGTCCCGGGACAGCTAGCACAGATACGCAGTATTTT | TRBJ2-3 | TRBD1 | NA | TRBV28
CASSPRQGGGQETQYF | TGTGCCAGCTCACCCCGACAGGGAGGAGGGCAAGAGACCCAGTACTTC | TRBJ2-5 | NA | NA | TRBV18
CASSDLAGNTEAFF | TGTGCCAGCAGTGATCTCGCTGGGAACACTGAAGCTTTCTTT | TRBJ1-1 | NA | NA | TRBV2